This TCR beta chain was identified during a study of shared clonotypes between healthy human individuals (dated by TCRdb to about 2020). The study in broad terms: The cohort included three men and a couple of women between 18 and 49 years of age. For each donor, three plates each were used for CD4 naive and CD4 memory, two plates were used for CD8 naive, and one plate was used for CD8 memory. To estimate repertoire size and how much clonotype sharing occurs between individuals, the study deeply sequenced the blood TCR repertoires of a handful of healthy adults. To increase sequencing depth and limit assay-specific biases, different laboratories used diverse techniques to prepare libraries and sequence TCR repertoires. Each donor's leukapheresis produced roughly between roughly 0.85 and 9.5 billion PBMCs.

TCR CDR3 regions were amplified from genomic DNA by multiplex PCR using the deep immunoSEQ assay. Genomic DNA extracted from each cell subset was distributed evenly over all wells of several immunoSEQ 96-well plates, and each plate served as one replicate. Each replicate PCR for sorted subsets received about 220 ng genomic DNA, equal to roughly 30,000 T cell genomes. Purified libraries were measured with a Qubit 3.0 fluorometer, size-checked on a Bioanalyzer 2100, and measured again with the KAPA Library Quantification kit. A separate single-read 150-cycle Illumina NextSeq 550 flow cell was used to sequence each immunoSEQ 96-well plate. As for the authors' bioinformatics: Because only junctional sequences without quality scores were contained in the immunoSEQ output, filtering matching that applied to full-length reads could not be performed. To assign V/J genes and CDR3, sequences were annotated using PyIR, a Python wrapper for IgBLAST v1.9, with IMGT germline references. Any read was removed if the V/J assignment was weak (E-value above 1e-6), the CDR3 was missing, or the read contained stop codons, out-of-frame junctions, or ambiguous translated residues. V3J clonotypes were defined as sequences sharing an identical inferred V gene, J gene, and CDR3 amino acid sequence. To compute the percentage overlap between repertoires, the number of shared unique clonotypes was divided by the size of the smaller repertoire. RTK rarefaction, the Chao1 estimator, and Recon v2.1 estimates of unobserved clonotypes were used to assess repertoire richness. Generation probabilities were computed with OLGA for all TCRbeta clonotypes obtained by the gDNA method from several donors. The table was pulled from immuneACCESS by TCRdb, which kept in-frame rearrangements only. Such tables lose some clones; where checked, under half of the loss comes from unresolved V genes, and the rest has no known cause. For V, J and clone size, that table is used; D and trimming come from the DNA. This sample has more than 2 million clones in its table, and approximately 96% of those were observed once. Jointly, the top ten make up 0.13% of the sample.

In regard to this clone: Its cognate antigen has yet to be identified. No qualities accompany the bases; no much larger clone lies one base away.

The donors were healthy, HIV-negative adults with no recently reported acute infections or vaccinations. Only Caucasian adults living in Nashville, Tennessee, USA were represented among the donors. CD4+ T cells were enriched by magnetic negative selection, after which naive cells were positively selected on CD45RA and the negative fraction was taken as the memory subset. After blood collection by leukapheresis, PBMCs were isolated using Ficoll-Histopaque density gradient centrifugation and then cryopreserved in the vapor phase of liquid nitrogen. Analytical flow cytometry was used to check the purity and quantity of every magnetically sorted T cell population. Genomic DNA was isolated from every sorted fraction and measured by UV absorbance on a Nanodrop 2000c. What the study reported, not specific to this receptor: Naive subsets generally had larger estimated clonotype richness than memory subsets did. The genetic and exposure-history diversity represented was limited by the small number of donors. Pairwise subsampling led to the expectation that sequencing depth would affect the degree of clonotype sharing among donors. Only blood was sampled, and tissue TCR repertoires likely differ from those in blood. Higher generation probabilities were observed for clonotypes shared by all four sorted-subset donors than for non-shared clonotypes. Rarefaction of sorted-subset datasets indicated incomplete sequencing despite the large sequencing depth. Across a handful of donors, around 5% of naive CD4, 3% to 4% of naive CD8, around 2.5% of memory CD4, and about 0.44% of memory CD8 clonotypes were shared.

The source of this sequence is a man between 18 and 29 years old in good health. The sequenced sample was naive CD4+ T cells sorted from blood. Reading the label with the study, this specimen's cell subset or site is: CD45RA+ positively selected.

The bases are TGTGCCACCACAGCCCTACTAGCGGGAGCCCTGGGCTACAATGAGCAGTTCTTC. This codes for CATTALLAGALGYNEQFF. The rearrangement combines TRBV11-2 with TRBJ2-1; 11 central bases correspond to TRBD2. As encoded in the germline V gene, CDR1 is SGHAT while CDR2 is FQNNGV. After removal of 10 bases from V and 3 bases from J, the junction retains 17 bases not matched to a gene. Taken from cysteine to phenylalanine, the CDR3 has 18 residues. Only the CDR3 portion is preserved as DNA: 54 bases, with reading frame beginning at the first base.